The 21 T cell receptor beta chains below were found in one sample sequenced in a study of cytomegalovirus exposure and HLA in healthy donors. The PCR ran on 60 Vbeta and 13 Jbeta primers. Repertoires were generated with immunoSEQ multiplex PCR, while TCRdb's copy carries only in-frame clones and drops some. The repertoire holds about 120,000 clones, with more than 80% as singletons. Sequenced input: PBMCs. The source of these receptors is a man aged 40-55 years in good health and CMV-seronegative.

The chain carries TRBV11-3 and TRBJ1-1; no firm D call. CDR1 and CDR2 from the germline V gene are SGHNT and YENEEA. The germline V and J ends were trimmed by 3 bases and 2 bases, with 7 bases remaining between them. This CDR3 region has 13 residues. The CDR3, as DNA: TGTGCCAGCAGCTTTAACTTAAACACTGAAGCTTTCTTT. Its translation is CASSFNLNTEAFF.

The table lists this clone with a few counts. The chain carries TRBV30 and TRBJ2-2, with D possibly TRBD2 on 5 matching bases. V was shortened by 3 bases and J by 4 bases, with 15 bases between the two germline ends. From germline, CDR1 is GTSNPN and CDR2 SVGIG (reference sequence). The CDR3 length is 15 residues. The CDR3 loop is CAWSAGNPRTGELFF. In nucleotides, the CDR3 is TGTGCCTGGAGCGCGGGCAACCCGCGCACCGGGGAGCTGTTTTTT. The entire variable domain, with the rest obtained from reference TRBV30 and TRBJ2-2, is as follows: SQTIHQWPATLVQPVGSPLSLECTVEGTSNPNLYWYRQAAGRGLQLLFYSVGIGQISSEVPQNLSASRPQDRQFILSSKKLLLSDSGFYLCAWSAGNPRTGELFFGEGSRLTVL.

The rearrangement uses TRBV9 and TRBJ2-7; D unclear. CDR3 size: 14 residues. V lost 3 bases and J lost 0, with 10 bases in between. Germline V gene lookup returns CDR1 SGDLS and CDR2 YYNGEE. CDR3 bases: TGTGCCAGCAGCGCCCAGACTGACTCCTACGAGCAGTACTTC. Its translation is CASSAQTDSYEQYF.

This chain uses TRBV5-8 with TRBJ2-5; TRBD1 matches at 10 bases. The J call may not be correct, given that the DNA end is closer to TRBJ2-7. The CDR3 is made up of 15 amino acids. CDR1 and CDR2 from the germline V gene are SGHTS and YDEGEE. The CDR3 spells CASSLVGQGQYEQYF. The CDR3 DNA is TGTGCCAGCAGCTTGGTGGGACAGGGGCAATACGAGCAGTACTTC.

The rearrangement joins TRBV11-2 to TRBJ2-1; D might be TRBD1 (6 bases). The germline V gene encodes CDR1 SGHAT and CDR2 FQNNGV. Trimming pared 1 base from V and 7 bases from J, leaving 11 bases between. The length of the CDR3 is 14 residues. The CDR3 reads CASSLGTGRNEQFF. DNA for the CDR3: TGTGCCAGCAGCTTAGGTACAGGGCGTAATGAGCAGTTCTTC.

The chain joins TRBV19 to TRBJ2-5; perhaps TRBD1 as D (6 bases). Germline loops: CDR1 LNHDA, CDR2 SQIVND (reference sequence). Trimming left V 5 bases short and J 2 bases short, with 15 bases between. The CDR3 consists of 15 residues. CDR3 sequence reads: CASSGPGTTQETQYF. CDR3 bases: TGTGCCAGTAGTGGCCCCGGGACAACACAAGAGACCCAGTACTTC.

The CDR3 sequence: CASRKGGAGFNSPLHF. CDR3 bases: TGTGCCAGCAGGAAAGGGGGCGCGGGCTTTAATTCACCCCTCCACTTT. The rearrangement joins TRBV5-5 to TRBJ1-6; 7 bases line up with TRBD1. The CDR3 has 16 residues. The V gene's germline CDR1 is SGHKS and CDR2 YYEKEE (reference sequence). The V segment lost 5 bases and the J segment 6 bases; nucleotides outside the gene matches: 11.

The V call is TRBV19, the J call TRBJ2-7, with 8 nucleotides matching TRBD2. V dropped 6 bases and J dropped 2; count of bases not matched to a gene: 6. The CDR3 is made up of 14 amino acids. Per germline, CDR1 LNHDA and CDR2 SQIVND (reference sequence). CDR3 sequence (DNA): TGTGCCAGTAGCCCCGGGGGGGATACCTACGAGCAGTACTTC. Amino acids: CASSPGGDTYEQYF.

This chain connects TRBV9 to TRBJ2-6; 7 bases align to TRBD2. Germline CDR1 is SGDLS and CDR2 is YYNGEE. This CDR3 has 17 residues. After removal of 0 bases from V and 0 bases from J, the junction contained 3 bases not matched to a gene. The CDR3 loop reads CASSVATGGSGANVLTF. The CDR3, as DNA: TGTGCCAGCAGCGTAGCTACGGGGGGCTCTGGGGCCAACGTCCTGACTTTC.

The genes are TRBV30 and TRBJ1-6, with D hard to call. Germline CDR1 and CDR2: GTSNPN and SVGIG (reference sequence). The CDR3 contains 12 residues. With 0 bases removed from V and 11 bases from J, the gap between germline ends came to 8 bases. CDR3 in amino acids: CAWSVSSAPLHF. CDR3 DNA sequence: TGTGCCTGGAGTGTATCCTCCGCACCCCTCCACTTT.

The chain couples TRBV15 to TRBJ2-5; TRBD2 is a possible D gene (5 bases). The CDR3 has 14 residues. The V and J ends lost 1 base and 4 bases respectively, with 10 bases between them. Germline V gene sequence: CDR1 LNHNV, CDR2 YYDKDF (reference sequence). CDR3 in DNA: TGTGCCACCAGCAGAGGAGGGTACCGAGAGACCCAGTACTTC. Amino acids: CATSRGGYRETQYF.

This clone was seen once. The chain employs TRBV5-4 and TRBJ2-1, with 8 bases that match TRBD1. V lost 3 bases to trimming and J lost 6 bases; unmatched junction nucleotides: 20. Germline V CDR1 and CDR2: SGHNT, YYREEE (reference sequence). This CDR3 spans 19 amino acids. The DNA for the CDR3 is TGTGCCAGCAGCTCGCCCTCCGGACAGGGAGGCAAAAAACTCAATGAGCAGTTCTTC. Amino acid sequence: CASSSPSGQGGKKLNEQFF. Full variable domain (missing parts from reference TRBV5-4 and TRBJ2-1): ETGVTQSPTHLIKTRGQQVTLRCSSQSGHNTVSWYQQALGQGPQFIFQYYREEENGRGNFPPRFSGLQFPNYSSELNVNALELDDSALYLCASSSPSGQGGKKLNEQFFGPGTRLTVL.

The DNA for the CDR3 is TGTGCCAGCTCACCGGGGGGGATCGAGACCCAGTACTTC. Translated, it gives CASSPGGIETQYF. The J gene is TRBJ2-5, the V gene TRBV18; 7 bases agree with TRBD2. The CDR3 is 13 amino acids. Per germline, CDR1 KGHSH and CDR2 LQKENI. The V gene end was trimmed by 3 bases and the J gene end by 5 bases; junction bases not matched to a gene: 3.

The V call is TRBV10-1, the J call TRBJ2-5; 15 nucleotides match TRBD2. This CDR3 has 15 residues. Germline values: CDR1 WNHNN, CDR2 SYGVQD (reference sequence). V was pared by 7 bases and J by 3 bases, with 3 bases of the junction left unmatched. This CDR3 reads CASTRTSGGEETQYF. CDR3 nucleotides: TGCGCCAGCACCAGGACTAGCGGGGGGGAAGAGACCCAGTACTTC.

This clone was seen only once. The CDR3: CASSRSSTGGEETQYF. The DNA for the CDR3 is TGTGCCAGCAGTCGAAGTTCTACGGGGGGCGAAGAGACCCAGTACTTC. The chain employs TRBV9 and TRBJ2-5; TRBD2 is a possible D gene (7 bases). V lost 5 bases and J lost 3, with 20 bases in between. From germline, CDR1 is SGDLS and CDR2 YYNGEE. This CDR3 comprises 16 residues.

This chain joins TRBV7-9 and TRBJ2-7, with D maybe TRBD2 (5 bases). Between the trimmed V and J ends, which lost 8 bases and 4 bases, there was a span of 21 bases. The germline gives CDR1 SEHNR, CDR2 FQNEAQ (reference sequence). The CDR3 covers 15 residues. CDR3 sequence: CASQPGGLAPYEQYF. CDR3 nucleotide sequence: TGTGCCAGCCAACCTGGCGGGCTAGCTCCTTACGAGCAGTACTTC. The entire variable domain, with the rest obtained from reference TRBV7-9 and TRBJ2-7, is as follows: DTGVSQNPRHKITKRGQNVTFRCDPISEHNRLYWYRQTLGQGPEFLTYFQNEAQLEKSRLLSDRFSAERPKGSFSTLEIQRTEQGDSAMYLCASQPGGLAPYEQYFGPGTRLTVT.

The chain is built from TRBV28 and TRBJ2-5, with a weak D call TRBD1 (5 bases). Trimming cost V 5 bases and J 0 bases, with 7 bases left between them. CDR3 size: 13 residues. Germline CDR1 is MDHEN and CDR2 is SYDVKM. The CDR3 coding sequence is TGTGCCAGCAGTCCAGGGTACCAAGAGACCCAGTACTTC. It encodes CASSPGYQETQYF.

The rearrangement links TRBV6-6 to TRBJ1-1; possible D gene TRBD1, 6 bases. Germline V gene lookup returns CDR1 MNHNY and CDR2 SVGAGI (reference sequence). The CDR3 has 14 amino acids. V was trimmed by 2 bases and J by 1 base, leaving 8 bases between them. CDR3 coding DNA: TGTGCCAGCAGTTACCAGACAGGGAACACTGAAGCTTTCTTT. Encoded protein: CASSYQTGNTEAFF.

This chain uses TRBV2 with TRBJ2-5; 7 bases are shared with TRBD2. The V gene's germline CDR1 is SNHLY and CDR2 FYNNEI. The V gene end was trimmed by 6 bases and the J gene end by 2 bases; junction bases not matched to a gene: 9. There are 15 residues in the CDR3. In nucleotides, the CDR3 is TGTGCCAGCAGAGGCAGCGGGAAGCTGCAAGAGACCCAGTACTTC. Translated: CASRGSGKLQETQYF.

This clone was detected a few times. The chain joins TRBV10-3 to TRBJ2-1; 9 bases align to TRBD2. This CDR3 spans 15 amino acids. The junction had 5 bases not matched to a gene; V was cut back by 4 bases and J by 4 bases. Per the germline V gene, CDR1 is ENHRY and CDR2 is SYGVKD. CDR3: CAISGAGGTYNEQFF. CDR3 nucleotide sequence: TGTGCCATCAGTGGGGCGGGGGGGACATACAATGAGCAGTTCTTC.

The chain joins TRBV9 to TRBJ1-2; 8 nucleotides align to TRBD1. This CDR3 is built from 14 residues. After removal of 0 bases from V and 5 bases from J, the junction contained 3 bases not matched to a gene. Germline values: CDR1 SGDLS, CDR2 YYNGEE. In DNA form, the CDR3 reads TGTGCCAGCAGCGTAGCAGGGGGCGGATATGGCTACACCTTC. Translating it yields CASSVAGGGYGYTF.